These 18 T cell receptor beta chains were all obtained from the same sample, sequenced in a study of CD8+ T cells in alopecia areata. Sequencing templates came from extracted RNA that was reverse transcribed into cDNA. Repertoires were generated with immunoSEQ multiplex PCR, while TCRdb's copy carries only in-frame clones and drops some. The sample shows about 200,000 clones, roughly two fifths of them seen only once. Regarding treatment: oral pan-JAK inhibitor, 5-10 mg twice daily. The sequenced sample was CD4+ T cells sorted from blood, obtained at approximately week 31, from a patient treated with tofacitinib. The receptors come from a human donor with alopecia areata.

This clone was detected only a few times. The V call is TRBV25-1, the J call TRBJ1-4; D not resolved. In germline, CDR1 is MGHDK, CDR2 SYGVNS. CDR3 length equals 14 residues. Trimming left V 3 bases short and J 5 bases short, with 10 bases between. CDR3 residues: CASSDGPLNEKLFF. CDR3 DNA sequence: TGTGCCAGCAGTGACGGACCGTTGAATGAAAAACTGTTTTTT.

This rearrangement joins TRBV5-1 to TRBJ2-7; no definite D call. The CDR3 loop spans 16 amino acids. The V end lost 0 bases, the J end lost 0 bases, and 13 bases lay between the germline ends. The germline V gene has CDR1 SGHRS and CDR2 YFSETQ. In DNA form, the CDR3 reads TGCGCCAGCAGCTTGGGGACGGTCAGGAGCTCCTACGAGCAGTACTTC. The encoded protein is CASSLGTVRSSYEQYF.

This clone was seen more than once but under ten times. Additional DNA sequences in this sample encode the identical CDR3. The chain is built from TRBV18 and TRBJ2-5, with D unresolved. Trimming cost V 6 bases and J 2 bases, with 4 bases left between them. CDR1 is KGHSH, CDR2 LQKENI, per germline. The CDR3 spans 11 residues. This CDR3 is CASSSQETQYF. The DNA for the CDR3 is TGTGCCAGCTCGTCACAAGAGACCCAGTACTTC.

In its sample, this clone was seen many times. The CDR3 is CAWSGKGLAGNTIYF. The CDR3, as DNA: TGTGCCTGGAGTGGAAAGGGACTAGCTGGAAACACCATATATTTT. The V call is TRBV30, the J call TRBJ1-3; tentatively, D is TRBD1 (5 bases). V lost 1 base and J lost 2, with 12 bases in between. CDR3 size: 15 residues. Germline assignment: CDR1 GTSNPN and CDR2 SVGIG (reference sequence).

This clone was seen more than once but under ten times. The CDR3 DNA follows: TGTGCCACCAGCAGGGCAGGGGTTGGGGCCAACGTCCTGACTTTC. Translated: CATSRAGVGANVLTF. The V gene is TRBV15, the J gene TRBJ2-6; D possibly corresponds to TRBD1 (6 bases). Trimming left V 3 bases short and J 3 bases short, with 9 bases between. Germline V gene lookup returns CDR1 LNHNV and CDR2 YYDKDF (reference sequence). The CDR3 spans 15 residues.

This clone was found a few times. The genes are TRBV14 and TRBJ2-3, with D perhaps TRBD1 (5 bases). The length of the CDR3 is 16 residues. CDR1 is SGHDN and CDR2 is FVKESK in the germline V gene. Trimming took off 1 base at V and 2 bases at J, with 13 bases between the two ends. CDR3 DNA: TGTGCCAGCAGCCAAGTTGTTGGACACCTCACAGATACGCAGTATTTT. Translated, it gives CASSQVVGHLTDTQYF.

The chain is built from TRBV11-2 and TRBJ2-7; the match to TRBD1 covers 8 bases. The V gene end was trimmed by 6 bases and the J gene end by 3 bases; junction bases not matched to a gene: 7. From germline, CDR1 is SGHAT and CDR2 FQNNGV. This CDR3 spans 14 amino acids. In DNA, the CDR3 is TGTGCCAGCAGTCCGGGACAGGTCCACTACGAGCAGTACTTC. It specifies CASSPGQVHYEQYF.

The chain is built from TRBV5-4 and TRBJ2-7; D is undetermined. The germline gives CDR1 SGHNT, CDR2 YYREEE (reference sequence). The CDR3 consists of 13 residues. V gave up 5 bases and J gave up 5 bases, with 14 bases separating them. The CDR3 region is CASSHPLADEQYF. The DNA of the CDR3 is TGTGCCAGCAGTCACCCATTAGCTGACGAGCAGTACTTC.

This chain links TRBV12-5 with TRBJ2-1; perhaps D is TRBD1 or TRBD2 (6 bases each). The CDR3 sequence is 16 residues long. Germline V lookup: CDR1 LGHNT, CDR2 FRNRAP. Trimming removed 11 bases from V and 0 bases from J, with 20 bases in between. CDR3 loop: CASRGVWRGSYNEQFF. The DNA of the CDR3 is TGTGCTTCCAGGGGTGTTTGGCGGGGCTCCTACAATGAGCAGTTCTTC.

This clone appeared a few times. The chain joins TRBV29-1 to TRBJ1-2, with 7 bases that match TRBD1. Germline trimming cut 5 bases from V and 2 bases from J; bases unmatched to any gene: 5. From germline, CDR1 is SQVTM and CDR2 ANQGSEA. The CDR3 contains 13 residues. CDR3 amino acids: CSVSLQGNYGYTF. CDR3 nucleotide sequence: TGCAGCGTTTCACTACAGGGGAACTATGGCTACACCTTC.

The chain recombines TRBV11-2 with TRBJ1-5, with a possible D match to TRBD1 (6 bases). CDR1 SGHAT and CDR2 FQNNGV come from the germline V gene. V shed 1 base and J shed 6 bases, with 13 bases lying between them. The length of the CDR3 is 15 residues. The CDR3 protein is CASSLGGGPGQPQHF. CDR3 sequence (DNA): TGTGCCAGCAGCTTAGGTGGGGGGCCGGGTCAGCCCCAGCATTTT. The full variable domain, rest sourced from reference TRBV11-2 and TRBJ1-5, is EAGVAQSPRYKIIEKRQSVAFWCNPISGHATLYWYQQILGQGPKLLIQFQNNGVVDDSQLPKDRFSAERLKGVDSTLKIQPAKLEDSAVYLCASSLGGGPGQPQHFGDGTRLSIL.

This sequence joins TRBV2 and TRBJ2-2; 7 bases match TRBD1. The CDR3 sequence is 13 residues long. The germline gives CDR1 SNHLY, CDR2 FYNNEI. V was pared by 5 bases and J by 7 bases, with 4 bases of the junction left unmatched. The CDR3 here is CASSRGGVGELFF. The CDR3 DNA follows: TGTGCCAGCAGTAGAGGGGGCGTCGGGGAGCTGTTTTTT.

The table lists this clone with a few counts. The chain combines TRBV6-6 with TRBJ2-1, with 7 bases fitting TRBD2. The CDR3 runs 16 residues. CDR1 and CDR2 from the germline V gene are MNHNY and SVGAGI (reference sequence). Trimming cost V 2 bases and J 4 bases; bases outside gene matches: 8. CDR3 nucleotide sequence: TGTGCCAGCAGTTACCCCCGCGGCGGGAGTTACAATGAGCAGTTCTTC. It yields the protein CASSYPRGGSYNEQFF.

This clone has a handful of counts. V gene TRBV18 combines with J gene TRBJ1-2; 10 bases fit TRBD1. The junction had 4 bases not matched to a gene; V was cut back by 4 bases and J by 5 bases. The CDR3 extends over 14 amino acids. The germline V gene has CDR1 KGHSH and CDR2 LQKENI. DNA for the CDR3: TGTGCCAGCTCACTCGGGACAGGGGCATATGGCTACACCTTC. This gives the protein CASSLGTGAYGYTF. The whole variable domain, remainder taken from reference TRBV18 and TRBJ1-2, is NAGVMQNPRHLVRRRGQEARLRCSPMKGHSHVYWYRQLPEEGLKFMVYLQKENIIDESGMPKERFSAEFPKEGPSILRIQQVVRGDSAAYFCASSLGTGAYGYTFGSGTRLTVV.

This clone appeared a few times. J is TRBJ2-7 and V is TRBV6-1; the match to TRBD2 covers 12 bases. CDR3 size: 15 residues. Trimming removed 2 bases from V and 5 bases from J; junction bases left unmatched: 4. CDR1 is MNHNS and CDR2 is SASEGT in the germline V gene. Here the CDR3 reads CASSEMTSGSHEQYF. The CDR3 region has the DNA TGTGCCAGCAGTGAAATGACTAGCGGGAGCCACGAGCAGTACTTC.

The CDR3 DNA reads TGTGCCAGCAGCTTTACTCCGGGGCAGGTTAACACTGAAGCTTTCTTT. Protein: CASSFTPGQVNTEAFF. The chain couples TRBV27 to TRBJ1-1, with TRBD1 as a possible D gene (5 bases). The germline gives CDR1 MNHEY, CDR2 SMNVEV (reference sequence). The CDR3 spans 16 residues. V lost 6 bases to trimming and J lost 2 bases, with 19 bases between them.

This clone appeared a few times. The gene calls are TRBV7-3 and TRBJ2-3; D not certain. CDR1 and CDR2 from the germline V gene are SGHTA and FQGTGA. CDR3 size: 14 residues. Trimming took off 5 bases at V and 4 bases at J, with 13 bases between the two ends. CDR3 region: CASSPSRSADTQYF. The CDR3 coding sequence is TGTGCCAGCAGCCCCAGCAGGTCGGCAGATACGCAGTATTTT.

The J gene is TRBJ1-1, the V gene TRBV27, with D possibly matching TRBD1 (5 bases). The CDR3 has 14 residues. CDR1 is MNHEY and CDR2 is SMNVEV in the germline V gene (reference sequence). Between the trimmed V and J ends, which lost 5 bases and 4 bases, there was a span of 14 bases. The CDR3 region is CASSLRGAFTEAFF. The CDR3 coding sequence is TGTGCCAGCAGTCTACGGGGCGCCTTCACTGAAGCTTTCTTT.